What follows is one TCR beta chain and its context. J was trimmed by 5 bases and V by 3 bases; bases with no gene match: 4. This CDR3 comprises 14 residues. Per germline, CDR1 MNHNS and CDR2 SASEGT. This specimen comes from a study of technical replicates of blood from several donors. Method: immunoSEQ multiplex PCR; TCRdb's copy keeps in-frame clones and lacks some. This sample carries roughly 87,000 clones, just under 95% of them seen once, and the ten largest clones take 0.24%. The sample taken for sequencing was T cells isolated from PBMCs. The chain recombines TRBV6-1 with TRBJ2-3; 8 nucleotides agree with TRBD2. This clonotype originated in a human donor in good health. In DNA, the CDR3 is TGTGCCAGCAGTGAGCGGGGGGCCCTAGATACGCAGTATTTT. This gives the protein CASSERGALDTQYF.